A single sample is the source of the 2 T cell receptor beta chains below, sequenced in a study of T cells in Graves' hyperthyroidism and ophthalmopathy (dated by TCRdb to between 2018 and 2021). Library method: multiplex PCR. The instrument given in TCRdb is Illumina HiSeq 2000. TCR beta CDR3 regions were amplified from RNA transcripts. The first round of RT-PCR for the TCR CDR3 was performed with the HTBI primer set and the Qiagen OneStep RT-PCR kit. In-frame beta chains were kept once TCRdb had trimmed the public reads at Q25 with fastp and called clones with MiXCR. Rows are unified per CDR3 protein, each entry keeping the most common DNA and genes. A total of approximately 610,000 distinct CDR3 sequences appear in this sample, 16% of them only once. Of the sample, about 18% falls within the top ten clones. The sample comprised blood. All receptors come from a woman between 18 and 30 years old with Graves' hyperthyroidism.

This clonotype was seen at least ten times. The V gene is TRBV7-8, the J gene TRBJ2-7, with no clear D. Trimming stripped 7 bases from V and 6 bases from J, with 16 bases between. The CDR3 sequence is 13 residues long. CDR1 is SGHVS and CDR2 is FQNEAQ in the germline V gene. The CDR3 sequence is CASKEYGPGEQYF. CDR3 DNA: TGTGCCAGCAAAGAATACGGTCCGGGCGAGCAGTACTTC.

This clonotype was counted many times. The chain carries TRBV28 and TRBJ1-5, with TRBD1 matching over 7 bases. V was clipped by 5 bases and J by 6 bases; unmatched bases: 7. The CDR3 is 14 amino acids. CDR1 is MDHEN, CDR2 SYDVKM, per germline. In DNA, the CDR3 is TGTGCCAGCAGTCGACAGGGAGCCACTCAGCCCCAGCATTTT. Protein product: CASSRQGATQPQHF. Full variable domain (remainder filled in from reference TRBV28 and TRBJ1-5): DVKVTQSSRYLVKRTGEKVFLECVQDMDHENMFWYRQDPGLGLRLIYFSYDVKMKEKGDIPEGYSVSREKKERFSLILESASTNQTSMYLCASSRQGATQPQHFGDGTRLSIL.